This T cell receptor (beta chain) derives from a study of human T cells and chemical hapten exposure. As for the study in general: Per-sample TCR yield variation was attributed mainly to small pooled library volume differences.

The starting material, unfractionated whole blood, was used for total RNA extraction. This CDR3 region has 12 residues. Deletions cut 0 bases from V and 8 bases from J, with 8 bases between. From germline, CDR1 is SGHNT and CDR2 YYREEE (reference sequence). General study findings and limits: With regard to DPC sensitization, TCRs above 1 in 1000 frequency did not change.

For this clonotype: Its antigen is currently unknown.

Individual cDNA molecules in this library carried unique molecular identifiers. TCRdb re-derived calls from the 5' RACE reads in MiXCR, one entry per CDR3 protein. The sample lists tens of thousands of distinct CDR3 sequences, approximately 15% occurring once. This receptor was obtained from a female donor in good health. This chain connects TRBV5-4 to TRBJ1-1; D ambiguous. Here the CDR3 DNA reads TGTGCCAGCAGCTTGGCGGATAGGGAAGCTTTCTTT. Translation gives CASSLADREAFF.